This T cell receptor beta chain was sequenced for a study of T-cell memory formation after mild COVID-19. At least ten counts were recorded for this clonotype. MiXCR was run by TCRdb on the 5' RACE reads, yielding one entry per CDR3 protein. The sample includes about 57,000 distinct CDR3 sequences, 9.5% to 15% of them seen just once. The source of this sequence is a man aged 18-30 years who had mild COVID-19 (a few samples of this study predate the infection). Cell type and time point are not known. Material: PBMCs or a T cell subset sorted from them (not recorded which).

In DNA form, the CDR3 reads TGTGCCAGCAGCTTAAATCCGGCGCGAATCTACGAGCAGTACTTC. Encoded protein: CASSLNPARIYEQYF. The rearrangement links TRBV7-3 to TRBJ2-7; D is unresolved. The germline gives CDR1 SGHTA, CDR2 FQGTGA. Trimming shortened V by 1 base and J by 3 bases, and 13 bases separated the two germline ends. This CDR3 region has 15 residues.